This TCR beta chain was sequenced in a study of blood T cells in healthy people across ages. This clonotype came up a few times. A minimum of 5.5 micrograms of total RNA was extracted per sample. CDR1 is DFQATT, CDR2 SNEGSKA, per germline (reference sequence). V trimming: 0 bases; J trimming: 0 bases; junction bases outside the gene matches: 4. This CDR3 region has 16 residues. Together with a sample-barcoded 5' primer, a J-beta primer mix was included in a second PCR lasting about 7 to 11 cycles. A template-switch adaptor that had 12 random nucleotides put a tag on each cDNA molecule. MiXCR, applied by TCRdb to the 5' RACE reads, yields one record per CDR3 protein. In the table there are 600,000 to 800,000 distinct CDR3 sequences, approximately 21% of which are singletons.

The sequencing input was blood. The chain uses TRBV20-1 and TRBJ2-1, with 8 bases matching TRBD2. This receptor was obtained from a man between 65 and 85 years old in good health. DNA of the CDR3: TGCAGTGCTAGAGAACAGCGGGGGAGCTCCTACAATGAGCAGTTCTTC. Protein product: CSAREQRGSSYNEQFF.